Listed here are 15 T cell receptor beta chains from one sample, sequenced in a study of human T cells and chemical hapten exposure. Time point meaning: patch test 1, 2 weeks after DPC sensitization. Treatment meaning: therapeutic diphenylcyclopropenone sensitization with weekly scalp DPC. Each CDR3 protein is one row after TCRdb ran MiXCR on the RACE reads. The sample contains 120,000 or so distinct CDR3 sequences, approximately 15% of which appear only once. Sequenced material: whole blood, taken in connection with sensitization to the hapten diphenylcyclopropenone (DPC). The receptors derive from a young man with alopecia areata. Some clones in this sample may be carry-over from other donors' samples.

This clonotype has only a few counts. At one end the junction does not follow the germline gene, possibly because of a read error. This chain uses TRBV3-1 with TRBJ1-1; D perhaps matches TRBD1 (6 bases). Germline V gene lookup returns CDR1 LGHDT and CDR2 YNNKEL (reference sequence). CDR3 length equals 14 residues. CDR3 in DNA: TGTGCCAGCAGTCAAGGGGGGTTGAACACTGAAGCTTTCTTT. Translating it yields CASSQGGLNTEAFF. Variable domain in full (rest from reference TRBV3-1 and TRBJ1-1): DTAVSQTPKYLVTQMGNDKSIKCEQNLGHDTMYWYKQDSKKFLKIMFSYNNKELIINETVPNRFSPKSPDKAHLNLHINSLELGDSAVYFCASSQGGLNTEAFFGQGTRLTVV.

The table lists this clonotype with many counts. V and J are TRBV6-1 and TRBJ1-6; weak D call: TRBD1 (6 bases). The CDR3 loop spans 16 amino acids. The V and J ends lost 2 bases and 10 bases respectively, with 18 bases between them. CDR1 is MNHNS, CDR2 SASEGT, per germline. The CDR3 DNA follows: TGTGCCAGCAGTGAAAAAAACCTGGCAGGGGTCTCACCCCTCCACTTT. It codes for CASSEKNLAGVSPLHF.

This clonotype was counted only a few times. V usage is TRBV2 and J usage is TRBJ1-5, with no clear D. V lost 5 bases, J lost 5 bases, and 7 bases lay in between. The CDR3 spans 12 residues. Per the germline V gene, CDR1 is SNHLY and CDR2 is FYNNEI. CDR3 protein: CASSSGYQPQHF. DNA for the CDR3: TGTGCCAGCAGTTCCGGTTATCAGCCCCAGCATTTT. Using reference TRBV2 and TRBJ1-5 for the parts outside the CDR3, the full variable domain is EPEVTQTPSHQVTQMGQEVILRCVPISNHLYFYWYRQILGQKVEFLVSFYNNEISEKSEIFDDQFSVERPDGSNFTLKIRSTKLEDSAMYFCASSSGYQPQHFGDGTRLSIL.

CDR3 region: CASSQEKVPVSGNTIYF. DNA for the CDR3: TGTGCCAGCAGCCAAGAGAAGGTGCCAGTCTCTGGAAACACCATATATTTT. The V gene is TRBV4-2, the J gene TRBJ1-3; no reliable D call. The CDR3 extends over 17 amino acids. CDR1 is LGHNA and CDR2 is YNFKEQ in the germline V gene. The V and J ends lost 0 bases and 0 bases respectively, with 12 bases between them.

This clonotype was found a few times. The rearrangement links TRBV28 to TRBJ1-1, with D perhaps matching TRBD1 (6 bases). V dropped 7 bases and J dropped 0 bases, with 12 bases sitting between them. Germline assignment: CDR1 MDHEN and CDR2 SYDVKM. The CDR3 is made up of 14 amino acids. For the CDR3, the DNA is TGTGCCAGCATAATAGACAGGATGAACACTGAAGCTTTCTTT. Its protein is CASIIDRMNTEAFF.

The chain carries TRBV7-8 and TRBJ1-1; D uncertain. From germline, CDR1 is SGHVS and CDR2 FQNEAQ. Trimming pared 4 bases from V and 2 bases from J, leaving 14 bases between. This CDR3 is 15 amino acids long. CDR3: CASSSLRWENTEAFF. The CDR3 region has the DNA TGTGCCAGCAGCTCCTTAAGGTGGGAAAACACTGAAGCTTTCTTT.

This chain links TRBV7-2 with TRBJ2-7, with D tentatively TRBD2 (7 bases). V lost 5 bases to trimming and J lost 5 bases, with 19 bases between them. The CDR3 contains 15 residues. Looked up from germline, CDR1 is SGHTA and CDR2 is FQGNSA. CDR3 bases: TGTGCCAGCAGCCTAGGGGAGGGGGTCTGGGACGAGCAGTACGTC. It codes for CASSLGEGVWDEQYV.

This clonotype showed up many times. This chain connects TRBV4-1 to TRBJ2-7, with no clear D. The CDR3 loop spans 13 amino acids. Trimming removed 3 bases at V and 0 bases at J, with 6 bases between. Germline V lookup: CDR1 MGHRA, CDR2 YSYEKL. The CDR3 region is CASSHSPSYEQYF. CDR3 sequence (DNA): TGCGCCAGCAGCCACAGTCCCTCCTACGAGCAGTACTTC.

The chain links TRBV27 to TRBJ2-3; 11 positions agree with TRBD1. The CDR3 runs 15 residues. Germline V gene lookup returns CDR1 MNHEY and CDR2 SMNVEV (reference sequence). J was trimmed by 7 bases and V by 5 bases; bases with no gene match: 8. Here the CDR3 reads CASSIRTGGIYTQYF. Written as DNA, the CDR3 is TGTGCCAGCAGTATAAGGACAGGGGGCATTTATACGCAGTATTTT.

The chain recombines TRBV7-2 with TRBJ2-3; 8 positions match TRBD1. V dropped 6 bases and J dropped 2; count of bases not matched to a gene: 10. The CDR3 consists of 16 residues. The germline gives CDR1 SGHTA, CDR2 FQGNSA. The CDR3 loop is CASSPGPDRATDTQYF. The CDR3 nucleotides read TGTGCCAGCAGTCCCGGCCCGGACAGGGCCACAGATACGCAGTATTTT.

This clonotype was seen only once. The chain has TRBV6-1 and TRBJ2-7; the D is unclear. Germline V gene lookup returns CDR1 MNHNS and CDR2 SASEGT. The CDR3 extends over 12 amino acids. The V end lost 3 bases, the J end lost 2 bases, and 5 bases lay between the germline ends. In DNA, the CDR3 is TGTGCCAGCAGTGAGGTTACCTACGAGCAGTACGTC. This translates into CASSEVTYEQYV.

In its sample, this clonotype was seen a few times. The chain joins TRBV4-1 to TRBJ1-2; TRBD1 is a possible D gene (5 bases). The CDR3 is 18 residues long. V was trimmed by 2 bases and J by 8 bases, leaving 27 bases between them. Germline CDR1 reads MGHRA; CDR2 reads YSYEKL. The CDR3 bases are TGCGCCAGCAGCCAAAAAAGTCAGGGAGAGGGGACCCTCGGGGGCTACACCTTC. As protein: CASSQKSQGEGTLGGYTF.

In its sample, this clonotype was seen many times. This chain links TRBV5-4 with TRBJ2-5; D assignment may be TRBD1 or TRBD2 (6 bases each). This CDR3 contains 16 residues. The germline CDR1 and CDR2 sequences are SGHNT and YYREEE (reference sequence). The V end was cut by 1 base, the J end by 4 bases, with 17 bases between. Written as DNA, the CDR3 is TGTGCCAGCAGCTTGCTGACGAAGGGGGGAGGAGAGACCCAGTACTTC. Translation gives CASSLLTKGGGETQYF.

This clonotype was counted between two and nine times. The chain joins TRBV4-2 to TRBJ1-4; no reliable D call. Trimming took off 0 bases at V and 5 bases at J, with 4 bases between the two ends. CDR1 LGHNA and CDR2 YNFKEQ come from the germline V gene. The CDR3 length is 13 residues. CDR3 sequence: CASSQEGNEKLFF. CDR3 in DNA: TGTGCCAGCAGCCAAGAGGGGAATGAAAAACTGTTTTTT.

This clonotype was counted only a few times. The chain joins TRBV6-5 to TRBJ1-2; 10 bases fit TRBD1. CDR1 is MNHEY, CDR2 SVGAGI, per germline. Unmatched junction bases numbered 2, after V lost 0 bases and J lost 4 bases. The CDR3 runs 15 residues. CDR3: CASSYSDRGVYGYTF. Written as DNA, the CDR3 is TGTGCCAGCAGTTACTCGGACAGGGGGGTCTATGGCTACACCTTC.